This TCR beta chain was profiled in a study of PD-1 blockade in classical Hodgkin lymphoma. All trial patients relapsed after autologous stem cell transplantation. This clone has only one observation. Profiled with immunoSEQ multiplex PCR; TCRdb holds only in-frame clones, not every one. The sample lists about 150,000 clones, less than 80% seen once, with roughly 9.8% in the top ten. The CDR3 is 16 residues long. Trimming removed 4 bases from V and 6 bases from J; junction bases left unmatched: 5. CDR1 SGHDT and CDR2 YYEEEE come from the germline V gene. This chain connects TRBV5-6 to TRBJ2-2; 14 bases line up with TRBD2. The sequencing used peripheral blood mononuclear cells (PBMCs), collected before the second cycle of nivolumab. The TCR was taken from a human donor with classical Hodgkin lymphoma. The CDR3 spells CASSQTSGRASGELFF. CDR3 nucleotides: TGTGCCAGCAGCCAGACTAGCGGGAGGGCGTCCGGGGAGCTGTTTTTT.